These 16 T cell receptor beta chains originate from one sample sequenced in a study of blood T cell repertoires in COVID-19. Using immunoSEQ multiplex PCR, the repertoire was profiled, and TCRdb retains in-frame clones only, with some absent. The sample has roughly 330,000 clones, about 90% seen once. Material: PBMCs or T cells enriched from blood (not recorded which). The receptors originated from a woman in her 30s who had recovered from COVID-19.

CDR3 nucleotide sequence: TGCGCCAGCAGCCAAGATAGGGGGGGAGACCAGTACTTC. This translates into CASSQDRGGDQYF. The V call is TRBV4-3, the J call TRBJ2-5, with D possibly matching TRBD2 (7 bases). Between the trimmed V and J ends, which lost 0 bases and 10 bases, there was a span of 12 bases. Germline V gives CDR1 LGHNA, CDR2 YSLEER. The CDR3 has 13 amino acids.

The chain uses TRBV12-5 and TRBJ2-2, with no clear D. Germline values: CDR1 LGHNT, CDR2 FRNRAP. The CDR3 sequence is 14 residues long. Trimming removed 2 bases at V and 8 bases at J, with 12 bases between. CDR3 amino acids: CASGLPEMPGELFF. In DNA, the CDR3 is TGTGCTAGTGGTTTGCCCGAGATGCCGGGGGAGCTGTTTTTT.

The chain carries TRBV19 and TRBJ1-5; no clear D gene. Germline V gene lookup returns CDR1 LNHDA and CDR2 SQIVND (reference sequence). V lost 10 bases and J 0 bases, leaving 13 bases between the germline ends. The CDR3 extends over 14 amino acids. The CDR3 region has the DNA TGTGCCATTTACAGACCAGATAGCAATCAGCCCCAGCATTTT. Residues: CAIYRPDSNQPQHF. The variable domain in full, completed from reference TRBV19 and TRBJ1-5, reads DGGITQSPKYLFRKEGQNVTLSCEQNLNHDAMYWYRQDPGQGLRLIYYSQIVNDFQKGDIAEGYSVSREKKESFPLTVTSAQKNPTAFYLCAIYRPDSNQPQHFGDGTRLSIL.

The chain combines TRBV5-1 with TRBJ1-3, with D possibly being TRBD1 (6 bases). V gave up 1 base and J gave up 4 bases, with 9 bases separating them. There are 14 residues in the CDR3. Germline V CDR1 and CDR2: SGHRS, YFSETQ. The CDR3 loop reads CASSLSGAGNTIYF. The CDR3 bases are TGCGCCAGCAGCTTGTCAGGGGCAGGAAACACCATATATTTT.

A single count supports this clone. This sequence joins TRBV7-2 and TRBJ1-2; D gene ambiguous. V lost 1 base, J lost 8 bases, and 17 bases lay in between. Germline V CDR1 and CDR2: SGHTA, FQGNSA. CDR3 length: 15 residues. CDR3 sequence: CASSLEGGLGRGYTF. DNA of the CDR3: TGTGCCAGCAGCTTAGAAGGAGGACTCGGGAGGGGCTACACCTTC.

This clone was counted a single time. The chain recombines TRBV6-5 with TRBJ1-6; D is undetermined. Germline lookup yields CDR1 MNHEY and CDR2 SVGAGI. The CDR3 has 15 amino acids. V was clipped by 1 base and J by 6 bases, with 10 bases between them. The CDR3 region has the DNA TGTGCCAGCAGTTACTTGGCAGGCTCTAATTCACCCCTCCACTTT. This gives the protein CASSYLAGSNSPLHF.

The V and J genes are TRBV2 and TRBJ1-3, with TRBD1 matching over 7 bases. The CDR3 runs 16 residues. Germline V gene sequence: CDR1 SNHLY, CDR2 FYNNEI. Unmatched junction bases numbered 9, after V lost 4 bases and J lost 3 bases. CDR3 coding DNA: TGTGCCAGCAGTGTTAATGAGGGGGCTAGTGGAAACACCATATATTTT. Its protein is CASSVNEGASGNTIYF.

This clone was detected a few times. The chain recombines TRBV4-2 with TRBJ1-4, with D possibly being TRBD1 (5 bases). The CDR3 has 16 residues. Per germline, CDR1 LGHNA and CDR2 YNFKEQ. Trimming left V 1 base short and J 7 bases short, with 16 bases between. The CDR3: CASSQGIVRVIEKLFF. CDR3 coding DNA: TGTGCCAGCAGCCAAGGAATCGTCAGGGTTATTGAAAAACTGTTTTTT.

The gene calls are TRBV27 and TRBJ1-2, with D maybe TRBD1 (5 bases). CDR1 is MNHEY and CDR2 is SMNVEV in the germline V gene (reference sequence). The CDR3 extends over 15 amino acids. The germline V and J ends were trimmed by 2 bases and 2 bases, with 12 bases remaining between them. In nucleotides, the CDR3 is TGTGCCAGCAGTTTAGGAAGGGGCCTCAACTATGGCTACACCTTC. Translated, it gives CASSLGRGLNYGYTF.

This chain connects TRBV30 to TRBJ1-6; 9 nucleotides match TRBD1. This CDR3 spans 17 amino acids. The germline gives CDR1 GTSNPN, CDR2 SVGIG (reference sequence). The J segment lost 6 bases and the V segment lost 2 bases, leaving 11 bases of the junction unmatched. The CDR3 here is CAWSHPNGTGTNSPLHF. The DNA for the CDR3 is TGTGCCTGGAGTCACCCAAATGGGACAGGGACTAATTCACCCCTCCACTTT.

With regard to this clone: Other DNA sequences in the sample encode the same CDR3. The rearrangement links TRBV5-1 to TRBJ1-1, with D perhaps matching TRBD1 (6 bases). The V end lost 1 base, the J end lost 0 bases, and 7 bases lay between the germline ends. Germline V gene data show CDR1 as SGHRS and CDR2 as YFSETQ. The CDR3 loop spans 14 amino acids. The CDR3 DNA is TGCGCCAGCAGCTTGACAGGGCTGAACACTGAAGCTTTCTTT. It is translated as CASSLTGLNTEAFF.

The J gene is TRBJ1-1, the V gene TRBV7-9, with 8 bases fitting TRBD1. The CDR3 contains 14 residues. Per germline, CDR1 SEHNR and CDR2 FQNEAQ (reference sequence). With V trimmed by 5 bases and J by 5 bases, 7 bases remained unmatched. CDR3 DNA sequence: TGTGCCAGCAGCCTCAGACAGGGGACTACTGAAGCTTTCTTT. It yields the protein CASSLRQGTTEAFF.

V usage is TRBV9 and J usage is TRBJ1-2, with TRBD1 matching 8 bases. The V gene end was trimmed by 3 bases and the J gene end by 1 base; junction bases not matched to a gene: 2. Germline V gene lookup returns CDR1 SGDLS and CDR2 YYNGEE. The CDR3 has 14 residues. CDR3: CASSGQGSNYGYTF. The CDR3 DNA sequence: TGTGCCAGCAGCGGACAGGGGAGTAACTATGGCTACACCTTC.

The chain employs TRBV4-1 and TRBJ2-5, with D possibly matching TRBD2 (6 bases). The CDR3 contains 13 residues. The V end lost 0 bases, the J end lost 11 bases, and 13 bases lay between the germline ends. Germline V CDR1 and CDR2: MGHRA, YSYEKL. The CDR3 sequence: CASSQELAYLQYF. CDR3 DNA sequence: TGCGCCAGCAGCCAAGAACTAGCCTATCTACAGTACTTC.

This sequence joins TRBV13 and TRBJ1-2, with TRBD1 identical over 10 bases. Per germline, CDR1 PRHDT and CDR2 FYEKMQ (reference sequence). This CDR3 has 13 amino acids. Losses at the gene ends were 5 bases for V and 5 bases for J; bases not matched to a gene: 2. The CDR3 reads CASSMGQGYGYTF. The CDR3 DNA reads as TGTGCCAGCAGCATGGGACAGGGGTATGGCTACACCTTC.

The genes are TRBV6-5 and TRBJ1-2; 8 bases match TRBD1. Germline CDR1 and CDR2: MNHEY and SVGAGI. V trimming: 4 bases; J trimming: 7 bases; junction bases outside the gene matches: 8. This CDR3 is built from 14 residues. The CDR3 is CASSLEGTGAGYTF. The CDR3, as DNA: TGTGCCAGCAGTTTGGAAGGGACAGGCGCTGGCTACACCTTC.